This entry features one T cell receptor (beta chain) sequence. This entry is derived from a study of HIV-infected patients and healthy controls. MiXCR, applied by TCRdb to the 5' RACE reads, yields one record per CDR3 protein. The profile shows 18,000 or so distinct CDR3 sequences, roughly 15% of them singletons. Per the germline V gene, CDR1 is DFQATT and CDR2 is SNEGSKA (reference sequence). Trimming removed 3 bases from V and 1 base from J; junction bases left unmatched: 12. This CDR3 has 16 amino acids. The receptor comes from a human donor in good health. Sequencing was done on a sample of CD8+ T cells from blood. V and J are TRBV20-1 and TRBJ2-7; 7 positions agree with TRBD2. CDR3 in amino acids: CSAREEAGFPSYEQYF. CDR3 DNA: TGCAGTGCTAGGGAGGAAGCGGGGTTCCCTTCCTACGAGCAGTACTTC.